A single sample is the source of the 5 T cell receptor beta chains below, sequenced in a study of graft-versus-host responses after intestinal transplantation. No antigens are known for them. The data were produced by immunoSEQ multiplex PCR, yet TCRdb's version contains in-frame clones alone and is incomplete. The sample includes approximately 93,000 clones, under 95% of them seen just once. Here the sequenced sample was unstimulated CD8+ T cells sorted from spleen or lymph node cells, taken before transplant. The receptor source for this set is a human donor who was the organ donor for an intestinal transplant.

The chain combines TRBV28 with TRBJ2-7; 11 bases fit TRBD2. Germline V gives CDR1 MDHEN, CDR2 SYDVKM. V trimming: 10 bases; J trimming: 5 bases; junction bases outside the gene matches: 7. CDR3 length equals 13 residues. The CDR3 nucleotides read TGTGCCACCATAGCGGGAGGGAGAAACGAGCAGTACTTC. Amino acid sequence: CATIAGGRNEQYF.

J is TRBJ2-1 and V is TRBV10-1; no firm D call. There are 13 residues in the CDR3. V lost 0 bases to trimming and J lost 8 bases, with 8 bases between them. Germline CDR1 and CDR2: WNHNN and SYGVQD (reference sequence). The CDR3 DNA is TGCGCCAGCAGTGAGTCGACGAGCGATGAGCAGTTCTTC. This sequence encodes CASSESTSDEQFF.

J is TRBJ2-7 and V is TRBV30, with 7 bases aligning to TRBD1. The V gene end was trimmed by 0 bases and the J gene end by 3 bases; junction bases not matched to a gene: 5. Germline values: CDR1 GTSNPN, CDR2 SVGIG (reference sequence). The CDR3 consists of 14 residues. CDR3 in amino acids: CAWSVAGGGYEQYF. CDR3 DNA sequence: TGTGCCTGGAGTGTAGCAGGGGGTGGCTACGAGCAGTACTTC. The full variable domain, completed using reference TRBV30 and TRBJ2-7, is SQTIHQWPATLVQPVGSPLSLECTVEGTSNPNLYWYRQAAGRGLQLLFYSVGIGQISSEVPQNLSASRPQDRQFILSSKKLLLSDSGFYLCAWSVAGGGYEQYFGPGTRLTVT.

The chain recombines TRBV4-2 with TRBJ2-1, with 7 bases that match TRBD2. Germline loops: CDR1 LGHNA, CDR2 YNFKEQ. Trimming removed 4 bases from V and 10 bases from J; junction bases left unmatched: 7. There are 13 residues in the CDR3. The CDR3 DNA follows: TGTGCCAGCAGCCCGCGAGCGGGGTACGAGCAGTTCTTC. Translation gives CASSPRAGYEQFF.

The chain uses TRBV28 and TRBJ2-7, with D perhaps TRBD1 (6 bases). The CDR3 covers 17 residues. The V end was cut by 0 bases, the J end by 9 bases, with 24 bases between. The germline gives CDR1 MDHEN, CDR2 SYDVKM. The CDR3: CASSLWAKGVRVVGQYF. CDR3 sequence (DNA): TGTGCCAGCAGTTTATGGGCGAAGGGGGTGCGAGTCGTCGGGCAGTACTTC.